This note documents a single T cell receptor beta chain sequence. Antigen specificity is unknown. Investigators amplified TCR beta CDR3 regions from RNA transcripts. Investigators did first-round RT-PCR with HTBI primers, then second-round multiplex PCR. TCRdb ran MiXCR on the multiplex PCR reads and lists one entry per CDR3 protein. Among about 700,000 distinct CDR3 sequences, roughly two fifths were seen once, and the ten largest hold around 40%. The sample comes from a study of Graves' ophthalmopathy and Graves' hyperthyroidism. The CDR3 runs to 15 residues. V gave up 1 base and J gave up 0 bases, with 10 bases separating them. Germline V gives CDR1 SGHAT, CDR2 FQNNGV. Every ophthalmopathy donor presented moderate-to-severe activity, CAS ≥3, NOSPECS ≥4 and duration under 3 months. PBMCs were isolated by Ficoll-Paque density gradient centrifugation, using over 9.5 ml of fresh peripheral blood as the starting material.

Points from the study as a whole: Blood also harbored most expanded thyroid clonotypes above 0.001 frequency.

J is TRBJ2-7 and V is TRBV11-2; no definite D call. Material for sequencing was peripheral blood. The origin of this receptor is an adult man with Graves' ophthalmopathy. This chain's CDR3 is CASSLVSSSSYEQYF. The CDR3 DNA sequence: TGTGCCAGCAGCTTAGTCTCAAGCAGCTCCTACGAGCAGTACTTC.